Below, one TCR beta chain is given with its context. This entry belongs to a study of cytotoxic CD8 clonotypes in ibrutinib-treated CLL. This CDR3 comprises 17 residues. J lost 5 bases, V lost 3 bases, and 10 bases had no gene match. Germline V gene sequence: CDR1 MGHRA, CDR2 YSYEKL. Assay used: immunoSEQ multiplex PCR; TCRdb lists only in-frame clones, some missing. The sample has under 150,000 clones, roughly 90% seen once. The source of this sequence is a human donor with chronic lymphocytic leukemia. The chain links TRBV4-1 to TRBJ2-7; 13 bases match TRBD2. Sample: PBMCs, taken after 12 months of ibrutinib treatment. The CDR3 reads CASSQDLGLAGSHEQYF. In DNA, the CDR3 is TGCGCCAGCAGCCAGGACCTGGGACTAGCGGGATCCCACGAGCAGTACTTC.